This T cell receptor (beta chain) was identified during a study of cytomegalovirus exposure and HLA in healthy donors. Concerning this clone: Its cognate antigen is unknown.

Though probably carrying unrecorded immune exposures, donors were nominally healthy at sampling. Findings of the study overall: Most TCR sequences were rare, but some public TCRs occurred in many donors. Later analysis demonstrated an association between a missense DCLRE1C variant and TCR beta V- and J-gene trimming. From TCR beta sequences, most subjects' HLA-A and HLA-B alleles were reportedly predicted accurately.

The germline CDR1 and CDR2 sequences are SGHVS and FQNEAQ. Unmatched junction bases numbered 2, after V lost 1 base and J lost 2 bases. The CDR3 covers 15 residues. The PCR used 60 Vbeta and 13 Jbeta primers. Produced via immunoSEQ multiplex PCR; TCRdb's table is partial and in-frame only. The sample gives over 100,000 clones, 73% of which show up once; roughly 8% is in the top ten. The sequenced material came from PBMCs. This sequence originates from a man aged 35 to 55 in good health and CMV-seronegative. The rearrangement uses TRBV7-8 and TRBJ2-7; 10 bases map to TRBD1. The CDR3 loop is CASSLGTGGTYEQYF. DNA of the CDR3: TGTGCCAGCAGCTTAGGGACAGGGGGTACCTACGAGCAGTACTTC.